The 8 T cell receptor beta chains below come from one sample, sequenced in a study of OX40 agonist ivuxolimab in advanced cancers. Sequencing used immunoSEQ multiplex PCR; TCRdb keeps in-frame clones, though not all of them. The repertoire consists of tens of thousands of clones, with over 75% occurring once and the leading ten covering more than 0.3%. The sequences come from CD4+ or CD8+ T cells sorted from blood, collected in a trial of the OX40 agonist ivuxolimab. The receptors here all came from an adult with an advanced solid tumor such as melanoma, head and neck, liver or kidney cancer.

The chain links TRBV6-5 to TRBJ2-1; D perhaps matches TRBD2 (6 bases). V was shortened by 4 bases and J by 1 base, with 11 bases between the two germline ends. CDR1 and CDR2 (germline): MNHEY, SVGAGI. The CDR3 is 15 residues long. The CDR3 protein is CASSSAGVSYNEQFF. DNA of the CDR3: TGTGCCAGCAGTTCAGCGGGTGTGTCCTACAATGAGCAGTTCTTC.

The chain is built from TRBV11-2 and TRBJ1-1, with D perhaps TRBD1 (5 bases). The CDR3 sequence is 14 residues long. The V and J ends lost 3 bases and 4 bases respectively, with 12 bases between them. CDR1 is SGHAT and CDR2 is FQNNGV in the germline V gene. This CDR3 is CASSLTRAATEAFF. CDR3 nucleotide sequence: TGTGCCAGCAGCTTGACCAGGGCTGCCACTGAAGCTTTCTTT.

The chain uses TRBV6-8 and TRBJ1-2; TRBD1 aligns across 9 bases. Per the germline V gene, CDR1 is MNHGY and CDR2 is SAAAGT. The V segment lost 2 bases and the J segment 3 bases; nucleotides outside the gene matches: 10. This CDR3 region has 17 residues. The CDR3 region is CASSYALTGGMDYGYTF. As DNA, the CDR3 is TGTGCCAGCAGTTACGCCCTAACAGGGGGCATGGACTATGGCTACACCTTC.

The rearrangement joins TRBV2 to TRBJ1-1; 8 nucleotides agree with TRBD1. Trimming cost V 6 bases and J 8 bases; bases outside gene matches: 5. The length of the CDR3 is 12 residues. Germline V gene sequence: CDR1 SNHLY, CDR2 FYNNEI. CDR3 in amino acids: CASRDRGLEAFF. For the CDR3, the DNA is TGTGCCAGCAGAGACAGGGGATTGGAAGCTTTCTTT.

The chain carries TRBV6-4 and TRBJ1-5; D is unresolved. Germline CDR1 reads MRHNA; CDR2 reads SNTAGT. The germline V and J ends were trimmed by 2 bases and 0 bases, with 20 bases remaining between them. This CDR3 contains 19 residues. The CDR3 DNA reads as TGTGCCAGCAGTGACCCTCATCGTAGAGGGAGCCTTAGCAATCAGCCCCAGCATTTT. This codes for CASSDPHRRGSLSNQPQHF.

This clone was picked up one time. V and J are TRBV6-5 and TRBJ1-3, with D unclear. The CDR3 extends over 12 amino acids. Germline V gene data show CDR1 as MNHEY and CDR2 as SVGAGI. V was shortened by 6 bases and J by 2 bases, with 5 bases between the two germline ends. The CDR3 nucleotides are TGTGCCAGCAGGAACCCTGGAAACACCATATATTTT. It yields the protein CASRNPGNTIYF.

This chain joins TRBV13 and TRBJ1-6; 7 bases map to TRBD1. J lost 10 bases, V lost 5 bases, and 8 bases had no gene match. The germline gives CDR1 PRHDT, CDR2 FYEKMQ (reference sequence). This CDR3 is 14 amino acids long. The CDR3 here is CASSTGQARSPLHF. The CDR3 DNA reads as TGTGCCAGCAGCACCGGACAGGCCAGGTCACCCCTCCACTTT.

This clone was seen a handful of times. The rearrangement uses TRBV6-5 and TRBJ1-3, with D tentatively TRBD1 (5 bases). The V end lost 6 bases, the J end lost 4 bases, and 13 bases lay between the germline ends. Germline CDR1 and CDR2: MNHEY and SVGAGI. The CDR3 consists of 14 residues. The CDR3 here is CASSTRGSGNTIYF. CDR3 bases: TGTGCCAGCAGCACACGGGGGTCGGGAAACACCATATATTTT.